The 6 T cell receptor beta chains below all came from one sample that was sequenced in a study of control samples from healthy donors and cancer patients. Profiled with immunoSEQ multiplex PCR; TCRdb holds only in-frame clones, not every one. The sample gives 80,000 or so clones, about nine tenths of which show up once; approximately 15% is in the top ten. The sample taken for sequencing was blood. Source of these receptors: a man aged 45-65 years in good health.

The CDR3 nucleotides read TGCGCCACCAGGGGACAGGGGGTGGGTGATGAGCAGTTCTTC. This codes for CATRGQGVGDEQFF. The genes are TRBV5-1 and TRBJ2-1; TRBD1 aligns across 11 bases. CDR1 and CDR2 (germline): SGHRS, YFSETQ. This CDR3 spans 14 amino acids. V trimming: 9 bases; J trimming: 8 bases; junction bases outside the gene matches: 10. The full variable domain, completed using reference TRBV5-1 and TRBJ2-1, is KAGVTQTPRYLIKTRGQQVTLSCSPISGHRSVSWYQQTPGQGLQFLFEYFSETQRNKGNFPGRFSGRQFSNSRSEMNVSTLELGDSALYLCATRGQGVGDEQFFGPGTRLTVL.

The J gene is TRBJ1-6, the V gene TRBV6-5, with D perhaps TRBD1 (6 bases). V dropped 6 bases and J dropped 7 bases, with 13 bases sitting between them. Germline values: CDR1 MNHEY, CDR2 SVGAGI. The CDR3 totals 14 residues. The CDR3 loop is CASSRTVGNSPLHF. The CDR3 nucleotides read TGTGCCAGCAGCCGGACAGTTGGGAATTCACCCCTCCACTTT.

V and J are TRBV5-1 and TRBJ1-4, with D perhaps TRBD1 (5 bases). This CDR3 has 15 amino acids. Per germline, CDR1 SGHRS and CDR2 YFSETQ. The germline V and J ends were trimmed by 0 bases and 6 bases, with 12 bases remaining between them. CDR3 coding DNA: TGCGCCAGCAGCTTGGCTGGGGACGACCATGAAAAACTGTTTTTT. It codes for CASSLAGDDHEKLFF.

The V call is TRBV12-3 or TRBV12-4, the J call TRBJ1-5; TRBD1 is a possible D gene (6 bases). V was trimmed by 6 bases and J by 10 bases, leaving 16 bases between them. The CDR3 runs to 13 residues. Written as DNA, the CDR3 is TGTGCCAGCAGGCTAGGGGGACTTAGACCCCAGCATTTT. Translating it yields CASRLGGLRPQHF.

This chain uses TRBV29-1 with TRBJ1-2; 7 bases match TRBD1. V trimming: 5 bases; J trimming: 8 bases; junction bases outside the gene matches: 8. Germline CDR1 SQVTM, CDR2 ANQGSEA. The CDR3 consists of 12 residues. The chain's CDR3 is CSVLRDSRGYTF. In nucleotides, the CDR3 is TGCAGCGTTCTCCGGGACAGCCGGGGCTACACCTTC.

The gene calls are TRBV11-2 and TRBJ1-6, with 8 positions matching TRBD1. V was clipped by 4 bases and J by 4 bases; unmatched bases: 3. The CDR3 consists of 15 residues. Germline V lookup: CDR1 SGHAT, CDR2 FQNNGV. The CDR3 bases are TGTGCCAGCAGCTCTACAGGGGGTTATAATTCACCCCTCCACTTT. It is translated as CASSSTGGYNSPLHF.